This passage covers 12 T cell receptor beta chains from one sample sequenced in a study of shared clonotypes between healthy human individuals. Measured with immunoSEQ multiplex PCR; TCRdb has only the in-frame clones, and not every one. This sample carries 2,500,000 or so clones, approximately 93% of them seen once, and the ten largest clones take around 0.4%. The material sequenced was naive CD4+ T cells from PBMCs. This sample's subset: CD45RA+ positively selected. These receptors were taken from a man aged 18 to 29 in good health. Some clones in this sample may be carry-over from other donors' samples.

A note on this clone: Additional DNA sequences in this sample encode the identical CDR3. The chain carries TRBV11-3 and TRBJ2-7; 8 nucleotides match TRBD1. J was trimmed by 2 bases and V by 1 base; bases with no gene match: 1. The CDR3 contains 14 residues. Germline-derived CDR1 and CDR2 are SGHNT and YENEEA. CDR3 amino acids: CASSLGTGPYEQYF. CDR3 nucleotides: TGTGCCAGCAGCTTAGGGACAGGGCCCTACGAGCAGTACTTC.

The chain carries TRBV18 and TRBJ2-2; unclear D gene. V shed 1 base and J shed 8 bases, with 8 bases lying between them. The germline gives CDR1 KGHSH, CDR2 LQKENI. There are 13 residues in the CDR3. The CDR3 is CASSPQSKGELFF. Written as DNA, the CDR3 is TGTGCCAGCTCACCACAGTCTAAAGGGGAGCTGTTTTTT.

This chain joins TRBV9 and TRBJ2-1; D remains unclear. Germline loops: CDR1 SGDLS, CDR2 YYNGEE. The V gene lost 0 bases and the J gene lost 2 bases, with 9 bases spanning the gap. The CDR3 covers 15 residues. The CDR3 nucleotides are TGTGCCAGCAGCGTAGAAGGTAGCCCCTACAATGAGCAGTTCTTC. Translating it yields CASSVEGSPYNEQFF.

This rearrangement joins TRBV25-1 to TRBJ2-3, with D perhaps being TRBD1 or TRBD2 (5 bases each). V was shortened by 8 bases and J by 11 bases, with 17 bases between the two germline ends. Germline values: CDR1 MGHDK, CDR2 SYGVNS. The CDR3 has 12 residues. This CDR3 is CASANPGREQYF. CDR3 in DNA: TGTGCCAGCGCAAACCCGGGACGCGAGCAGTATTTT.

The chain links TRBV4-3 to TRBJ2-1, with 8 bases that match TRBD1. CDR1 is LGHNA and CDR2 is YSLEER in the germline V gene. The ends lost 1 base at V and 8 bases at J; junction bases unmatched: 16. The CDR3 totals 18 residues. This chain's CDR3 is CASSQVHMTRGRRDEQFF. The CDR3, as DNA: TGCGCCAGCAGCCAAGTACATATGACCAGGGGGCGCAGAGATGAGCAGTTCTTC.

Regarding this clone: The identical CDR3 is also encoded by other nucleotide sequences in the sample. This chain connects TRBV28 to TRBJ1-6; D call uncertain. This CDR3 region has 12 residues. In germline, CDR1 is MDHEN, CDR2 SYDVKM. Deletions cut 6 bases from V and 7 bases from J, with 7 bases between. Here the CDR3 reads CASSFRNSPLHF. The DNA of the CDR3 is TGTGCCAGCAGCTTTCGAAATTCACCCCTCCACTTT.

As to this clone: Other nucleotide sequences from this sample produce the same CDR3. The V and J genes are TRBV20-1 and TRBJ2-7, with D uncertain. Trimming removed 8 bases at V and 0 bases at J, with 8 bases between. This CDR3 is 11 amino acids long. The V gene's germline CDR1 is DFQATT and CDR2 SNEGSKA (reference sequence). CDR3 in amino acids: CSSGSSYEQYF. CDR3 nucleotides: TGCAGTTCCGGAAGCTCCTACGAGCAGTACTTC.

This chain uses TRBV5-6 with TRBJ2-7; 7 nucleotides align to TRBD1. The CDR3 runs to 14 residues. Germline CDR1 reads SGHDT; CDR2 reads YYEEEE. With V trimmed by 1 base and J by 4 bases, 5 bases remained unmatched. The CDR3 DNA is TGTGCCAGCAGCTTGACAGGGGTTTTATACGAGCAGTACTTC. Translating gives CASSLTGVLYEQYF.

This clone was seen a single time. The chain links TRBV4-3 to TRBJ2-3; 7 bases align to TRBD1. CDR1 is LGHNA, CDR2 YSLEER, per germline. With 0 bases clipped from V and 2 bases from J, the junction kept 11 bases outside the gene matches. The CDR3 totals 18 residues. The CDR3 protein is CASSQDHDRAKFTDTQYF. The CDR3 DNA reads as TGCGCCAGCAGCCAAGATCACGACAGGGCGAAATTCACAGATACGCAGTATTTT.

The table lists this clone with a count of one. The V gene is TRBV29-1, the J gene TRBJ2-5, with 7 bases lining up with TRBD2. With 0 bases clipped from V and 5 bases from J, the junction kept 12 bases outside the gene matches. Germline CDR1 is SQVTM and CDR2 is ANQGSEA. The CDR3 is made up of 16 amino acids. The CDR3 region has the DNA TGCAGCGTTGAAGAGAGGACTAGTAATGCGGCGGAGACCCAGTACTTC. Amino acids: CSVEERTSNAAETQYF.

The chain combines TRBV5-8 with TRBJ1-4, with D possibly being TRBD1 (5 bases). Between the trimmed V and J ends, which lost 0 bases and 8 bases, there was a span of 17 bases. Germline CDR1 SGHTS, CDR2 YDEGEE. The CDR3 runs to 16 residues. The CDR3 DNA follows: TGTGCCAGCAGCTTGGTTCCTGGGACTGGGGAGGAAAAACTGTTTTTT. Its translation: CASSLVPGTGEEKLFF.

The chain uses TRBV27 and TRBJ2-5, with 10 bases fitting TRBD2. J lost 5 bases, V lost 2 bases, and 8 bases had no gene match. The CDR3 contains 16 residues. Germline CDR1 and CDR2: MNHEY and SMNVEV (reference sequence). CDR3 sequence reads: CASSLSRTSGVETQYF. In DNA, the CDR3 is TGTGCCAGCAGTTTAAGCAGGACTAGCGGAGTGGAGACCCAGTACTTC.